These 16 T cell receptor beta chains were all obtained from the same sample, sequenced in a study of cytomegalovirus exposure and HLA in healthy donors. It was with 60 Vbeta and 13 Jbeta primers that the PCR ran. Only in-frame clones appear in the TCRdb table, and some are missing; sequencing was by immunoSEQ multiplex PCR. The profile covers about 94,000 clones, with about 62% appearing a single time and under 4% taken by the ten largest. Material: PBMCs. These receptors were obtained from a man between 25 and 39 years old in good health and CMV-seronegative.

This clone was detected once. This chain uses TRBV27 with TRBJ2-1, with a possible D match to TRBD1 (6 bases). Germline assignment: CDR1 MNHEY and CDR2 SMNVEV (reference sequence). This CDR3 has 15 residues. Trimming cost V 2 bases and J 5 bases, with 13 bases left between them. The CDR3 DNA reads TGTGCCAGCAGTTTAATAAGGGGGTGGGACAATGAGCAGTTCTTC. Translating it yields CASSLIRGWDNEQFF.

In its sample, this clone was seen once. V is TRBV5-1 and J is TRBJ2-7; TRBD1 matches at 9 bases. V lost 7 bases, J lost 6 bases, and 8 bases stayed unmatched. CDR3 length: 13 residues. Per germline, CDR1 SGHRS and CDR2 YFSETQ. The CDR3 loop is CASRRDREGEQYF. The CDR3 DNA reads TGCGCCAGCCGCCGGGACAGGGAGGGCGAGCAGTACTTC.

The V call is TRBV5-4, the J call TRBJ1-1; 10 bases agree with TRBD1. V lost 3 bases, J lost 4 bases, and 6 bases stayed unmatched. CDR1 is SGHNT and CDR2 is YYREEE in the germline V gene (reference sequence). The CDR3 covers 15 residues. The CDR3 sequence: CASSWGGQGPTEAFF. CDR3 nucleotide sequence: TGTGCCAGCAGCTGGGGGGGACAGGGGCCCACTGAAGCTTTCTTT.

This clone has just a few counts. The rearrangement links TRBV6-1 to TRBJ1-2; weak D call: TRBD1 (5 bases). Germline values: CDR1 MNHNS, CDR2 SASEGT. V was cut by 1 base and J by 8 bases, with 17 bases left in between. The CDR3 is 15 residues long. CDR3 coding DNA: TGTGCCAGCAGTGAAGTCCCGAAAGGGGAAGGGGGCTACACCTTC. Its translation: CASSEVPKGEGGYTF.

This clone was detected once. V usage is TRBV5-4 and J usage is TRBJ1-2; D call uncertain. Germline loops: CDR1 SGHNT, CDR2 YYREEE (reference sequence). The CDR3 is 13 residues long. Trimming took off 4 bases at V and 4 bases at J, with 11 bases between the two ends. CDR3 residues: CASSQDETYGYTF. For the CDR3, the DNA is TGTGCCAGCAGCCAGGATGAAACCTATGGCTACACCTTC. Full variable domain (outside the CDR3, taken from reference TRBV5-4 and TRBJ1-2): ETGVTQSPTHLIKTRGQQVTLRCSSQSGHNTVSWYQQALGQGPQFIFQYYREEENGRGNFPPRFSGLQFPNYSSELNVNALELDDSALYLCASSQDETYGYTFGSGTRLTVV.

The chain combines TRBV20-1 with TRBJ1-5, with D possibly TRBD1 on 5 matching bases. Germline CDR1 DFQATT, CDR2 SNEGSKA (reference sequence). V lost 7 bases and J 6 bases, leaving 10 bases between the germline ends. This CDR3 is built from 11 residues. CDR3 loop: CSGGEVQPQHF. In DNA form, the CDR3 reads TGCAGTGGAGGGGAGGTTCAGCCCCAGCATTTT.

The chain is built from TRBV9 and TRBJ2-4, with D tentatively TRBD2 (7 bases). CDR3 length equals 13 residues. Germline CDR1 SGDLS, CDR2 YYNGEE. V was trimmed by 3 bases and J by 6 bases, leaving 10 bases between them. This chain's CDR3 is CASSGGGGNIQYF. The CDR3 region has the DNA TGTGCCAGCAGCGGGGGAGGGGGAAACATTCAGTACTTC.

The chain uses TRBV6-6 and TRBJ1-6; TRBD1 matches at 11 bases. Germline values: CDR1 MNHNY, CDR2 SVGAGI (reference sequence). J was trimmed by 12 bases and V by 2 bases; bases with no gene match: 6. The CDR3 spans 15 residues. DNA of the CDR3: TGTGCCAGCAGTTACGGCGGGACAGGGGGAATACCCCTCCACTTT. Its translation: CASSYGGTGGIPLHF.

V usage is TRBV5-1 and J usage is TRBJ2-7; a possible D gene is TRBD2 (6 bases). CDR1 and CDR2 (germline): SGHRS, YFSETQ. The CDR3 totals 14 residues. The V end was cut by 3 bases, the J end by 5 bases, with 15 bases between. CDR3 nucleotide sequence: TGCGCCAGCAGCTCTAACCTAGCGTTAGACGAGCAGTACTTC. Amino acids: CASSSNLALDEQYF.

V gene TRBV9 combines with J gene TRBJ1-5, with D possibly being TRBD1 (5 bases). V was pared by 0 bases and J by 6 bases, with 13 bases between. The CDR3 is 15 residues long. Germline-derived CDR1 and CDR2 are SGDLS and YYNGEE. The CDR3 region is CASSVDGGSGQPQHF. DNA for the CDR3: TGTGCCAGCAGCGTAGACGGGGGATCTGGTCAGCCCCAGCATTTT.

The V call is TRBV19, the J call TRBJ2-7; tentative D call: TRBD2 (5 bases). V lost 3 bases and J 0 bases, leaving 9 bases between the germline ends. The germline V gene has CDR1 LNHDA and CDR2 SQIVND (reference sequence). This CDR3 spans 14 amino acids. This CDR3 reads CASSIYAGSYEQYF. DNA of the CDR3: TGTGCCAGTAGTATCTATGCGGGCTCCTACGAGCAGTACTTC.

V usage is TRBV4-3 and J usage is TRBJ2-2; TRBD1 agrees at 7 bases. CDR3 length: 15 residues. The J segment lost 7 bases and the V segment lost 4 bases, leaving 9 bases of the junction unmatched. Germline V gene sequence: CDR1 LGHNA, CDR2 YSLEER. CDR3 protein: CASSLQGGGLGELFF. The DNA for the CDR3 is TGCGCCAGCAGCCTCCAAGGGGGCGGACTCGGGGAGCTGTTTTTT.

The rearrangement joins TRBV9 to TRBJ2-6; TRBD1 matches at 7 bases. This CDR3 spans 19 amino acids. Germline CDR1 reads SGDLS; CDR2 reads YYNGEE. V lost 3 bases, J lost 1 base, and 13 bases stayed unmatched. The CDR3 loop is CASSGGTVGSLSGANVLTF. CDR3 in DNA: TGTGCCAGCAGCGGGGGGACAGTGGGGTCTCTATCTGGGGCCAACGTCCTGACTTTC.

The chain couples TRBV6-1 to TRBJ2-5, with a tentative D call TRBD2 (6 bases). The CDR3 runs to 16 residues. V lost 2 bases, J lost 4 bases, and 17 bases lay in between. Germline V CDR1 and CDR2: MNHNS, SASEGT. CDR3 protein: CASSENGSGSLETQYF. The CDR3 DNA follows: TGTGCCAGCAGTGAAAATGGGTCCGGGAGTCTAGAGACCCAGTACTTC.

This sequence joins TRBV27 and TRBJ1-1, with a possible D match to TRBD1 (6 bases). The CDR3 consists of 12 residues. The germline V gene has CDR1 MNHEY and CDR2 SMNVEV (reference sequence). V was clipped by 6 bases and J by 5 bases, with 10 bases between them. The CDR3 protein is CASRTGWTEAFF. CDR3 sequence (DNA): TGTGCCAGCAGAACAGGGTGGACTGAAGCTTTCTTT.

This clone was counted only a few times. The V call is TRBV28, the J call TRBJ1-1; the D gene is possibly TRBD1 (6 bases). Deletions cut 10 bases from V and 3 bases from J, with 15 bases between. This CDR3 is 13 amino acids long. Germline-derived CDR1 and CDR2 are MDHEN and SYDVKM. In DNA, the CDR3 is TGTGCCACCCAGGAGGGGGGGGACACTGAAGCTTTCTTT. Translation: CATQEGGDTEAFF.